This T cell receptor (beta chain) is from a study of blood T cell repertoires in COVID-19. Whole-study context: Some COVID-19 samples were acute and others convalescent; all came from the United States, Italy and Spain. Nucleic acid was either cDNA or gDNA, and it came from T cells, B-cell-depleted T cells, or PBMCs.

Original analysis: Amplification of reference gene primers was used by the study to estimate nucleated cell counts. Data came from immunoSEQ multiplex PCR; TCRdb stores just in-frame clones and leaves some out. Clone size and the V and J calls come from that table; the DNA yielded D and trimming. The repertoire has roughly 280,000 clones, approximately 92% of them found once; the top ten carry under 2.5%. Trimming cost V 2 bases and J 2 bases; bases outside gene matches: 10. Per germline, CDR1 ENHRY and CDR2 SYGVKD. The CDR3 extends over 19 amino acids. The V gene is TRBV10-3, the J gene TRBJ2-7, with 15 bases identical to TRBD2. Sequenced material: PBMCs or T cells enriched from blood (not recorded which). This sequence originates from a woman aged 18-29 years who had recovered from COVID-19. CDR3: CAISEGLAGGPFKAYEQYF. DNA of the CDR3: TGTGCCATCAGTGAGGGACTAGCGGGGGGGCCTTTTAAGGCCTACGAGCAGTACTTC.